The 18 T cell receptor beta chains given below trace back to one sample, sequenced in a study of blood T cell repertoires in COVID-19 (dated by TCRdb to between 2020 and 2021). Libraries were made using the immunoSEQ multiplex PCR assay. The source is immuneACCESS, and TCRdb retained only in-frame sequences with V and J called. Part of the clones is not carried over; for the studies checked, unresolved V genes explain less than half of this, and the remainder is unexplained. For this sample the table gives 85,000 to 120,000 clones, of which 91% were detected only once. In total, the top ten clones hold around 4.4% of the sample. Sequenced material: peripheral blood. The receptors come from a man aged 18 to 29 with acute or convalescent COVID-19.

The rearrangement joins TRBV30 to TRBJ1-1; D perhaps matches TRBD1 (6 bases). With 2 bases removed from V and 6 bases from J, the gap between germline ends came to 13 bases. Germline CDR1 and CDR2: GTSNPN and SVGIG (reference sequence). This CDR3 spans 13 amino acids. The CDR3 nucleotides read TGTGCCTGGAGTACAGGGCAGGGAGCTGAAGCTTTCTTT. This encodes CAWSTGQGAEAFF.

V and J are TRBV5-4 and TRBJ2-1, with 12 bases fitting TRBD2. Germline V gene data show CDR1 as SGHNT and CDR2 as YYREEE (reference sequence). Germline trimming cut 3 bases from V and 7 bases from J; bases unmatched to any gene: 5. The CDR3 has 15 amino acids. The CDR3 protein is CASSSLAGGTNEQFF. As DNA, the CDR3 is TGTGCCAGCAGCTCACTAGCGGGGGGCACGAATGAGCAGTTCTTC.

The chain couples TRBV6-4 to TRBJ1-1; no reliable D call. In germline, CDR1 is MRHNA, CDR2 SNTAGT. The V end was cut by 5 bases, the J end by 1 base, with 11 bases between. CDR3 length: 14 residues. CDR3 loop: CASSRELGNTEAFF. The CDR3 coding sequence is TGTGCCAGCAGTAGGGAGTTGGGGAACACTGAAGCTTTCTTT.

The V gene is TRBV27, the J gene TRBJ1-1; 8 bases agree with TRBD1. V shed 2 bases, J shed 7 bases, and the junction held 3 bases outside the gene matches. Germline CDR1 and CDR2: MNHEY and SMNVEV (reference sequence). The CDR3 extends over 13 amino acids. In DNA, the CDR3 is TGTGCCAGCAGTTTAGGACAGGGAGTTGAAGCTTTCTTT. Protein sequence: CASSLGQGVEAFF.

This clone has only one observation. This chain links TRBV19 with TRBJ2-7; D call uncertain. In germline, CDR1 is LNHDA, CDR2 SQIVND (reference sequence). Trimming took off 1 base at V and 0 bases at J, with 10 bases between the two ends. The CDR3 consists of 15 residues. The CDR3 sequence: CASSIGGSLSYEQYF. The CDR3 coding sequence is TGTGCCAGTAGTATAGGCGGCAGTCTCTCCTACGAGCAGTACTTC.

The chain uses TRBV20-1 and TRBJ2-3, with 10 bases aligning to TRBD2. V was clipped by 6 bases and J by 10 bases; unmatched bases: 4. CDR3 size: 11 residues. Germline CDR1 and CDR2: DFQATT and SNEGSKA (reference sequence). The CDR3 spells CSARGLAAQYF. CDR3 coding DNA: TGCAGTGCCCGAGGACTAGCGGCGCAGTATTTT.

The V call is TRBV6-5, the J call TRBJ2-6; 7 positions match TRBD1. This CDR3 spans 16 amino acids. The trim removed 2 bases at V and 2 bases at J, leaving 3 bases unmatched. CDR1 and CDR2 from the germline V gene are MNHEY and SVGAGI. The CDR3 protein is CASSYATGTGANVLTF. The CDR3 region has the DNA TGTGCCAGCAGTTACGCGACAGGGACTGGGGCCAACGTCCTGACTTTC.

V gene TRBV10-1 combines with J gene TRBJ2-7; 9 nucleotides align to TRBD2. The CDR3 is made up of 17 amino acids. CDR1 is WNHNN and CDR2 is SYGVQD in the germline V gene (reference sequence). After removal of 5 bases from V and 7 bases from J, the junction contained 18 bases not matched to a gene. The CDR3 region is CASSSGLAGLPREEQYF. The CDR3 DNA follows: TGCGCCAGCAGTTCCGGGCTAGCGGGACTCCCTCGGGAGGAGCAGTACTTC.

The gene calls are TRBV27 and TRBJ1-2, with 9 bases fitting TRBD1. V gave up 5 bases and J gave up 8 bases; unmatched junction bases: 15. Germline CDR1 is MNHEY and CDR2 is SMNVEV (reference sequence). This CDR3 is built from 16 residues. CDR3 coding DNA: TGTGCCAGCAGTCCCTCTTCCGGGACAGGGATGGGAGGCTACACCTTC. It yields the protein CASSPSSGTGMGGYTF.

CDR3 in amino acids: CASSGLRVNEQFF. CDR3 coding DNA: TGTGCCAGCTCGGGACTCAGGGTCAATGAGCAGTTCTTC. The J gene is TRBJ2-1, the V gene TRBV19; possibly TRBD2 for D (6 bases). Germline-derived CDR1 and CDR2 are LNHDA and SQIVND (reference sequence). V dropped 9 bases and J dropped 6 bases, with 15 bases sitting between them. There are 13 residues in the CDR3.

This sequence joins TRBV6-1 and TRBJ1-2; the D is unclear. Deletions cut 5 bases from V and 8 bases from J, with 12 bases between. CDR1 and CDR2 from the germline V gene are MNHNS and SASEGT. The CDR3 covers 12 residues. The CDR3 DNA sequence: TGTGCCAGCAGTCCCATAGAGAGAGGCTACACCTTC. Its protein product is CASSPIERGYTF.

Here the CDR3 DNA reads TGTGCCAGCAGTTCCTACTCCTCTCGGAGTTTGAGGTACGAGCAGTACTTC. It is translated as CASSSYSSRSLRYEQYF. This chain joins TRBV27 and TRBJ2-7; unclear D gene. Germline CDR1 reads MNHEY; CDR2 reads SMNVEV (reference sequence). This CDR3 is 17 amino acids long. Trimming stripped 4 bases from V and 4 bases from J, with 23 bases between.

This clone showed up just once. The J gene is TRBJ1-2, the V gene TRBV27, with 9 bases matching TRBD1. The CDR3 runs to 14 residues. Trimming took 5 bases from V and 2 from J; bases not matched to a gene: 3. The germline V gene has CDR1 MNHEY and CDR2 SMNVEV (reference sequence). The CDR3 region has the DNA TGTGCCAGCAGTCCGGGGACAGGGAACTATGGCTACACCTTC. This encodes CASSPGTGNYGYTF.

This sequence joins TRBV10-3 and TRBJ1-2; D is perhaps TRBD1 (5 bases). V lost 2 bases and J lost 2, with 9 bases in between. This CDR3 is 14 amino acids long. Germline lookup yields CDR1 ENHRY and CDR2 SYGVKD. CDR3 nucleotide sequence: TGTGCCATCAGTGAGGAGAAGGGGAACTATGGCTACACCTTC. Amino acid sequence: CAISEEKGNYGYTF.

This chain links TRBV27 with TRBJ2-1; D might be TRBD1 (9 bases). CDR1 is MNHEY, CDR2 SMNVEV, per germline (reference sequence). Trimming took 3 bases from V and 8 from J, leaving 17 bases between them. This CDR3 is 15 amino acids long. CDR3 sequence reads: CASSFSGTGKYEQFF. For the CDR3, the DNA is TGTGCCAGCAGTTTTAGCGGGACAGGGAAATATGAGCAGTTCTTC.

The chain recombines TRBV2 with TRBJ2-5, with 9 bases identical to TRBD2. Trimming removed 7 bases from V and 7 bases from J; junction bases left unmatched: 10. This CDR3 has 14 residues. CDR1 and CDR2 from the germline V gene are SNHLY and FYNNEI. Here the CDR3 reads CASIQLAGGTTQYF. CDR3 coding DNA: TGTGCCAGCATTCAACTAGCGGGTGGAACGACCCAGTACTTC.

A single count supports this clone. The chain carries TRBV5-3 and TRBJ1-2, with no clear D. TRBV5-3 is an ORF; its function is uncertain. Between the trimmed V and J ends, which lost 0 bases and 0 bases, there was a span of 6 bases. The CDR3 has 14 amino acids. The CDR3 nucleotides are TGTGCCAGAAGCTTGGCCGAGTCTAACTATGGCTACACCTTC. Protein: CARSLAESNYGYTF.

The chain recombines TRBV10-2 with TRBJ1-1; 12 nucleotides match TRBD1. The germline gives CDR1 WSHSY, CDR2 SAAADI. The CDR3 is 15 amino acids. J gave up 1 base and V 7 bases, and 4 bases lay outside the gene matches. The CDR3 reads CASTGTGGGNTEAFF. The CDR3 DNA sequence: TGCGCCAGCACAGGGACAGGGGGCGGGAACACTGAAGCTTTCTTT.